This T cell receptor beta chain was profiled in a study of human T cells and chemical hapten exposure. Points from the study as a whole: Expanded TCR counts at PT1 were positively correlated with the patch test score.

The CDR3 runs 15 residues. V lost 1 base and J lost 4, with 13 bases in between. The germline CDR1 and CDR2 sequences are LGHNA and YNFKEQ. The sample's time point: patch test 1, 2 weeks after DPC sensitization. The treatment was: therapeutic diphenylcyclopropenone sensitization with weekly scalp DPC. Blood was drawn before each patch test was applied. Alopecia patients, 18 to 70 years old and DPC-suitable, served as donors. TCRdb re-called the RACE reads through MiXCR, storing one row per CDR3 protein. The data hold around 71,000 distinct CDR3 sequences, with more than 8% observed a single time. This clonotype was counted many times. The antigen remains undetermined.

This TCR came from a woman between 40 and 55 years old with alopecia areata. Some clones in this sample may be carry-over from other donors' samples. The rearrangement joins TRBV4-2 to TRBJ1-2; the D is unclear. The sample consisted of whole blood, taken in connection with sensitization to the hapten diphenylcyclopropenone (DPC). CDR3 residues: CASSQVEGGSYGYTF. The CDR3 DNA reads TGTGCCAGCAGCCAAGTGGAGGGTGGAAGCTATGGCTACACCTTC.